A single sample gave rise to the 15 T cell receptor beta chains below, sequenced in a study of control samples from healthy donors and cancer patients. Repertoires were generated with immunoSEQ multiplex PCR, while TCRdb's copy carries only in-frame clones and drops some. Here the sample spans fewer than 95,000 clones, more than 75% being singletons. What was sequenced was blood. All receptors derive from a man between 25 and 39 years old in good health.

Written as DNA, the CDR3 is TGTGCCAGCAGCGTAGGATCGGGAACCGACAATGAGCAGTTCTTC. It translates to CASSVGSGTDNEQFF. The chain combines TRBV9 with TRBJ2-1; weak D call: TRBD2 (5 bases). This CDR3 has 15 residues. V lost 0 bases and J 5 bases, leaving 12 bases between the germline ends. CDR1 is SGDLS and CDR2 is YYNGEE in the germline V gene.

This chain connects TRBV5-6 to TRBJ2-7; 8 positions agree with TRBD1. Trimming cost V 0 bases and J 2 bases; bases outside gene matches: 1. CDR3 length equals 14 residues. The germline CDR1 and CDR2 sequences are SGHDT and YYEEEE. The CDR3 loop reads CASSLGDRTYEQYV. DNA of the CDR3: TGTGCCAGCAGCTTGGGGGACAGGACCTACGAGCAGTACGTC.

The chain joins TRBV3-1 (or the pseudogene TRBV3-2) to TRBJ1-2; D perhaps matches TRBD1 (5 bases). V lost 0 bases and J lost 3, with 11 bases in between. Per the germline V gene, CDR1 is LGHDT and CDR2 is YNNKEL (reference sequence). CDR3 length: 15 residues. The CDR3 sequence: CASSQEGRGDYGYTF. The DNA for the CDR3 is TGTGCCAGCAGCCAAGAGGGACGGGGAGACTATGGCTACACCTTC.

Only one count was recorded for this clone. The chain has TRBV7-9 and TRBJ2-3; 7 bases line up with TRBD2. Germline trimming cut 5 bases from V and 11 bases from J; bases unmatched to any gene: 7. The CDR3 sequence is 12 residues long. From germline, CDR1 is SEHNR and CDR2 FQNEAQ (reference sequence). CDR3 residues: CASSASGEVQYF. The CDR3 DNA follows: TGTGCCAGCAGCGCCAGCGGGGAAGTGCAGTATTTT.

V gene TRBV3-1 (or the pseudogene TRBV3-2) combines with J gene TRBJ1-2, with D possibly matching TRBD1 (6 bases). Germline loops: CDR1 LGHDT, CDR2 YNNKEL (reference sequence). V lost 4 bases to trimming and J lost 6 bases, with 12 bases between them. The CDR3 loop spans 13 amino acids. This CDR3 is CASSLRGPDGYTF. CDR3 DNA: TGTGCCAGCAGCCTCAGGGGACCGGATGGCTACACCTTC.

This chain uses TRBV7-3 with TRBJ2-6, with a tentative D call TRBD2 (7 bases). This CDR3 has 19 residues. Germline assignment: CDR1 SGHTA and CDR2 FQGTGA. Deletions cut 5 bases from V and 4 bases from J, with 24 bases between. CDR3 DNA sequence: TGTGCCAGCAGCCCAGGGACTCGCGGGGGCGGAATGGGGGCCAACGTCCTGACTTTC. Encoded protein: CASSPGTRGGGMGANVLTF. The complete variable domain, with remaining parts taken from reference TRBV7-3 and TRBJ2-6, reads GAGVSQTPSNKVTEKGKYVELRCDPISGHTALYWYRQSLGQGPEFLIYFQGTGAADDSGLPNDRFFAVRPEGSVSTLKIQRTERGDSAVYLCASSPGTRGGGMGANVLTFGAGSRLTVL.

The J gene is TRBJ2-3, the V gene TRBV20-1; D perhaps matches TRBD2 (5 bases). Germline V gene sequence: CDR1 DFQATT, CDR2 SNEGSKA (reference sequence). CDR3 length: 14 amino acids. Trimming removed 3 bases from V and 8 bases from J, with 18 bases in between. CDR3 nucleotides: TGCAGTGCTAGTGATCAACCCCTGCGGGCTACGCAGTATTTT. Its protein is CSASDQPLRATQYF.

The CDR3 coding sequence is TGTGCCAGCAGCCGCGGTTCGGTTGAAGCTTTCTTT. It translates to CASSRGSVEAFF. This chain joins TRBV3-1 (or the pseudogene TRBV3-2) and TRBJ1-1; D is ambiguous. With 4 bases removed from V and 7 bases from J, the gap between germline ends came to 10 bases. The germline V gene has CDR1 LGHDT and CDR2 YNNKEL (reference sequence). This CDR3 is built from 12 residues.

This chain links TRBV7-8 with TRBJ2-7, with 8 bases matching TRBD2. CDR3 length: 15 residues. From germline, CDR1 is SGHVS and CDR2 FQNEAQ. J lost 3 bases, V lost 4 bases, and 8 bases had no gene match. CDR3 coding DNA: TGTGCCAGCAGCTCCCCGGGACTAGGGCACTACGAGCAGTACTTC. It is translated as CASSSPGLGHYEQYF.

This clone was seen only once. V and J are TRBV7-6 and TRBJ2-3; TRBD2 matches at 9 bases. The CDR3 runs 16 residues. With V trimmed by 1 base and J by 4 bases, 6 bases remained unmatched. CDR1 and CDR2 (germline): SGHVS, FNYEAQ. The CDR3 region is CASSLGASGASDTQYF. CDR3 coding DNA: TGTGCCAGCAGCTTAGGGGCTAGCGGGGCCTCAGATACGCAGTATTTT.

The V and J genes are TRBV7-9 and TRBJ2-5; D is perhaps TRBD1 (6 bases). The CDR3 totals 15 residues. V lost 1 base and J lost 9, with 18 bases in between. CDR1 is SEHNR and CDR2 is FQNEAQ in the germline V gene (reference sequence). The CDR3 is CASSLEGVARSAQYF. CDR3 coding DNA: TGTGCCAGCAGCTTAGAGGGGGTGGCGCGTTCGGCCCAGTACTTC.

The chain uses TRBV30 and TRBJ2-1; D is uncertain. Trimming left V 7 bases short and J 8 bases short, with 15 bases between. The CDR3 totals 12 residues. CDR1 is GTSNPN and CDR2 is SVGIG in the germline V gene (reference sequence). CDR3 residues: CASSPRLDEQFF. The DNA for the CDR3 is TGTGCCTCATCTCCCAGGCTTGATGAGCAGTTCTTC.

This clone is a singleton in its sample. Other nucleotide sequences in the sample specify the same CDR3. V gene TRBV7-3 combines with J gene TRBJ2-2, with 11 bases lining up with TRBD2. V trimming: 4 bases; J trimming: 5 bases; junction bases outside the gene matches: 3. Germline V lookup: CDR1 SGHTA, CDR2 FQGTGA. The CDR3 totals 15 residues. The CDR3 here is CASSSSSGGTGELFF. The CDR3 nucleotides are TGTGCCAGCAGCTCATCTAGCGGGGGGACCGGGGAGCTGTTTTTT.

About this clone: One junction end does not reproduce the germline sequence, and a read error may be involved. This chain connects TRBV7-2 to TRBJ1-1, with a weak D call TRBD1 (5 bases). The V gene's germline CDR1 is SGHTA and CDR2 FQGNSA. The CDR3 is 13 amino acids. This CDR3 is CAGSLDRNTEAFF. The CDR3 DNA follows: TGTGCCGGCAGCTTAGACAGGAACACTGAAGCTTTCTTT.

V usage is TRBV27 and J usage is TRBJ2-2; D remains unclear. The V and J ends lost 5 bases and 2 bases respectively, with 6 bases between them. CDR1 and CDR2 from the germline V gene are MNHEY and SMNVEV (reference sequence). This CDR3 has 13 amino acids. The CDR3 here is CASSQQNTGELFF. The CDR3 DNA sequence: TGTGCCAGCAGTCAGCAAAACACCGGGGAGCTGTTTTTT.